A selection of T cell receptor beta chains follows, all from one sample in a study of cytomegalovirus exposure and HLA in healthy donors. Clones were sequenced by immunoSEQ multiplex PCR, and TCRdb holds only the in-frame ones, with some missing. The table records over 90,000 clones, around 61% of them present only once. Material: PBMCs. These receptors were taken from a woman between 50 and 59 years old in good health and CMV-seronegative. Each CDR3 is given with its conserved first and last residue. A D gene is named only where the DNA matches it firmly. Size is omitted from some rows. Given values are once, few, many or a class for expanded clones.

abundance: -; j_gene: TRBJ1-2; d_gene: TRBD1; v_gene: TRBV11-2; CDR3nt: TGTGCCAGCAGCCGCGGCGGGACAGGGGGACTCGGCTACACCTTC; CDR3aa: CASSRGGTGGLGYTF
abundance: -; j_gene: TRBJ2-3; d_gene: TRBD1; v_gene: TRBV29-1; CDR3nt: TGCAGCGGCAAACAGGGGGGCTCAATGGATACGCAGTATTTT; CDR3aa: CSGKQGGSMDTQYF
abundance: -; j_gene: TRBJ2-7; d_gene: -; v_gene: TRBV6-6; CDR3nt: TGTGCCAGCAGGGACTATAACTACGAGCAGTACTTC; CDR3aa: CASRDYNYEQYF
abundance: -; j_gene: TRBJ2-5; d_gene: TRBD2; v_gene: TRBV2; CDR3nt: TGTGCCAGCCGGCAACTATCGCGGGGGGGCCAAGAGACCCAGTACTTC; CDR3aa: CASRQLSRGGQETQYF
abundance: -; j_gene: TRBJ2-1; d_gene: TRBD2; v_gene: TRBV27; CDR3nt: TGTGCCAGCAGTTTATCTAGCGGGGCCGCCAATGAGCAGTTCTTC; CDR3aa: CASSLSSGAANEQFF
abundance: -; j_gene: TRBJ2-5; d_gene: TRBD1; v_gene: TRBV19; CDR3nt: TGTGCCAGTAGTATTGACAGGGGGGAGACCCAGTACTTC; CDR3aa: CASSIDRGETQYF
abundance: -; j_gene: TRBJ2-3; d_gene: TRBD2; v_gene: TRBV5-6; CDR3nt: TGTGCCAGCAGCAAACTAGCGGGGGGCTACACAGATACGCAGTATTTT; CDR3aa: CASSKLAGGYTDTQYF
abundance: -; j_gene: TRBJ2-1; d_gene: TRBD2; v_gene: TRBV11-2; CDR3nt: TGTGCCAGCAGCTTGGGAGCGGGAGCCAACAATGAGCAGTTCTTC; CDR3aa: CASSLGAGANNEQFF
abundance: -; j_gene: TRBJ2-3; d_gene: TRBD2; v_gene: TRBV5-5; CDR3nt: TGTGCCAGCAGCCAAGGGACTAGCGTCATCACAGATACGCAGTATTTT; CDR3aa: CASSQGTSVITDTQYF
abundance: once; j_gene: TRBJ1-1; d_gene: -; v_gene: TRBV30; CDR3nt: TGTGCCTGGAGTGTACTTGCTACTGAAGCTTTCTTT; CDR3aa: CAWSVLATEAFF
abundance: -; j_gene: TRBJ2-5; d_gene: -; v_gene: TRBV10-3; CDR3nt: TGTGCCATCAGTGACCCCGAGCGGGAAGAGACCCAGTACTTC; CDR3aa: CAISDPEREETQYF
abundance: -; j_gene: TRBJ1-3; d_gene: -; v_gene: TRBV6-5; CDR3nt: TGTGCCAGCAGCCCAGACAGCTCTGGAAACACCATATATTTT; CDR3aa: CASSPDSSGNTIYF
abundance: few; j_gene: TRBJ2-2; d_gene: TRBD1; v_gene: TRBV7-9; CDR3nt: TGTGCCAGCAGCCAGGGGGACCCCGGGGAGCTGTTTTTT; CDR3aa: CASSQGDPGELFF
abundance: once; j_gene: TRBJ1-5; d_gene: -; v_gene: TRBV28; CDR3nt: TGTGCCAGCAGCCCTCCGGGACTCGGCAATCAGCCCCAGCATTTT; CDR3aa: CASSPPGLGNQPQHF
abundance: -; j_gene: TRBJ2-5; d_gene: TRBD1; v_gene: TRBV10-3; CDR3nt: TGTGCCATCAGTGAGTCGAGACAGGGATCCCCAGAGACCCAGTACTTC; CDR3aa: CAISESRQGSPETQYF
abundance: few; j_gene: TRBJ1-1; d_gene: -; v_gene: TRBV6-5; CDR3nt: TGTGCCAGCAGTTACTCAGCGGGATTGAACACTGAAGCTTTCTTT; CDR3aa: CASSYSAGLNTEAFF
abundance: -; j_gene: TRBJ2-1; d_gene: -; v_gene: TRBV29-1; CDR3nt: TGCAGCGTCGCCAAACTACCAGGGTCCTACAATGAGCAGTTCTTC; CDR3aa: CSVAKLPGSYNEQFF
abundance: -; j_gene: TRBJ2-4; d_gene: -; v_gene: TRBV7-2; CDR3nt: TGTGCCAGCAGCCTCGACAGAGCCAAAAACATTCAGTACTTC; CDR3aa: CASSLDRAKNIQYF
abundance: once; j_gene: TRBJ2-4; d_gene: -; v_gene: TRBV6-5; CDR3nt: TGTGCCAGCAGTTGGGGGCGCGGGGGCAAAAACATTCAGTACTTC; CDR3aa: CASSWGRGGKNIQYF
abundance: few; j_gene: TRBJ1-5; d_gene: TRBD1; v_gene: TRBV28; CDR3nt: TGTGCCAGCAGTGGACAGGGGGCCCGTGAGCCCCAGCATTTT; CDR3aa: CASSGQGAREPQHF
abundance: -; j_gene: TRBJ1-2; d_gene: TRBD1; v_gene: TRBV6-5; CDR3nt: TGTGCCAGCAGTCCCGGGACAGGTGCTAACTATGGCTACACCTTC; CDR3aa: CASSPGTGANYGYTF
abundance: once; j_gene: TRBJ1-5; d_gene: TRBD1; v_gene: TRBV15; CDR3nt: TGTGCCACCAGCAGAGATCGAACAGGGGCCCAGCCCCAGCATTTT; CDR3aa: CATSRDRTGAQPQHF
abundance: few; j_gene: TRBJ2-5; d_gene: TRBD2; v_gene: TRBV5-1; CDR3nt: TGCGCCAGCAGCCCAAAGGGACTAGCGGAAGAGACCCAGTACTTC; CDR3aa: CASSPKGLAEETQYF
abundance: -; j_gene: TRBJ2-5; d_gene: -; v_gene: TRBV7-6; CDR3nt: TGTGCCAGCAGCTTAGGAGGGCTACAGACGGGAGAGACCCAGTACTTC; CDR3aa: CASSLGGLQTGETQYF
abundance: few; j_gene: TRBJ2-7; d_gene: TRBD2; v_gene: TRBV11-2; CDR3nt: TGTGCCAGCAGCCTCGAGGCTAGCGGCCTCTACGAGCAGTACTTC; CDR3aa: CASSLEASGLYEQYF
abundance: -; j_gene: TRBJ2-3; d_gene: TRBD2; v_gene: TRBV7-2; CDR3nt: TGTGCCAGCAGCCGGAACGGCGGGAGTGGAACAGATACGCAGTATTTT; CDR3aa: CASSRNGGSGTDTQYF
abundance: -; j_gene: TRBJ1-6; d_gene: -; v_gene: TRBV7-9; CDR3nt: TGTGCCAGCAGCTCGCGAAGTGTTAGCTCCTATAATTCACCCCTCCACTTT; CDR3aa: CASSSRSVSSYNSPLHF
abundance: -; j_gene: TRBJ2-5; d_gene: -; v_gene: TRBV2; CDR3nt: TGTGCCAGCTCGGGTTTTCAAGAGACCCAGTACTTC; CDR3aa: CASSGFQETQYF
abundance: -; j_gene: TRBJ2-3; d_gene: -; v_gene: TRBV9; CDR3nt: TGTGCCAGCAGCACCGGGGTGGTGAGTACAGATACGCAGTATTTT; CDR3aa: CASSTGVVSTDTQYF
abundance: few; j_gene: TRBJ2-1; d_gene: TRBD2; v_gene: TRBV5-1; CDR3nt: TGCGCCAGCAGCTTGGAGGGACTAGCGGACTACAATGAGCAGTTCTTC; CDR3aa: CASSLEGLADYNEQFF
abundance: -; j_gene: TRBJ1-1; d_gene: -; v_gene: TRBV5-5; CDR3nt: TGTGCCAGCAGACCTGGGGGGACTGAAGCTTTCTTT; CDR3aa: CASRPGGTEAFF
abundance: -; j_gene: TRBJ1-3; d_gene: TRBD1; v_gene: TRBV6-6; CDR3nt: TGTGCCAGCAGCTCCGACAGGGGCAGTCCTGGAAACACCATATATTTT; CDR3aa: CASSSDRGSPGNTIYF
abundance: -; j_gene: TRBJ2-1; d_gene: TRBD2; v_gene: TRBV7-9; CDR3nt: TGTGCCAGCAGCTCCCGTTTCCGGACTAGCGGGAACGATGAGCAGTTCTTC; CDR3aa: CASSSRFRTSGNDEQFF
abundance: -; j_gene: TRBJ2-5; d_gene: -; v_gene: TRBV5-1; CDR3nt: TGCGCCAGCAGCTTGGAGGCTCGGGGTGGAGAGACCCAGTACTTC; CDR3aa: CASSLEARGGETQYF
abundance: -; j_gene: TRBJ2-2; d_gene: TRBD2; v_gene: TRBV27; CDR3nt: TGTGCCAGCAGTACGGGGGGGTACACCGGGGAGCTGTTTTTT; CDR3aa: CASSTGGYTGELFF
abundance: -; j_gene: TRBJ2-5; d_gene: -; v_gene: TRBV2; CDR3nt: TGTGCCAGCAGTGCAACTCAGGGCCAAGAGACCCAGTACTTC; CDR3aa: CASSATQGQETQYF
abundance: -; j_gene: TRBJ2-7; d_gene: -; v_gene: TRBV9; CDR3nt: TGTGCCAGCAGCCCGACAGCCGTCTACGAGCAGTACTTC; CDR3aa: CASSPTAVYEQYF
abundance: -; j_gene: TRBJ2-1; d_gene: -; v_gene: TRBV5-6; CDR3nt: TGTGCCAGCAGCCTCTATGATGAGCAGTTCTTC; CDR3aa: CASSLYDEQFF
abundance: -; j_gene: TRBJ2-2; d_gene: TRBD2; v_gene: TRBV25-1; CDR3nt: TGTGCCAGCAGTGGCCCTTCCGGGACTAGCGGATTCACCGGGGAGCTGTTTTTT; CDR3aa: CASSGPSGTSGFTGELFF
abundance: -; j_gene: TRBJ1-1; d_gene: -; v_gene: TRBV6-1; CDR3nt: TGTGCCAGCAGTTGGACAACAGAGAACACTGAAGCTTTCTTT; CDR3aa: CASSWTTENTEAFF
abundance: -; j_gene: TRBJ2-1; d_gene: -; v_gene: TRBV7-6; CDR3nt: TGTGCCAGCAGCTGGTTCCAGGGTTACCACCACAATGAGCAGTTCTTC; CDR3aa: CASSWFQGYHHNEQFF
abundance: few; j_gene: TRBJ2-7; d_gene: -; v_gene: TRBV28; CDR3nt: TGTGCCAGCAGCTATGACACCCCCCTGGACTACGAGCAGTACTTC; CDR3aa: CASSYDTPLDYEQYF